This passage covers 17 T cell receptor beta chains from one sample sequenced in a study of CD8 T cells in Susac syndrome. Roughly 0.45 to 1 ug RNA was reverse transcribed with random hexamers. MiXCR, applied by TCRdb to the immunoSEQ multiplex PCR reads, yields one record per CDR3 protein. The sample has some 140,000 distinct CDR3 sequences, 95% seen once. The sequencing input was CD8+ T cells from PBMCs. Receptors were obtained from a human donor with Susac syndrome.

This clonotype was observed once. The CDR3 nucleotides read TGCAGCGTCCATCGACTGGACGCGAACACCGGGGAGCTGTTTTTT. Protein sequence: CSVHRLDANTGELFF. V is TRBV29-1 and J is TRBJ2-2; unclear D gene. V was shortened by 6 bases and J by 0 bases, with 14 bases between the two germline ends. Germline values: CDR1 SQVTM, CDR2 ANQGSEA. The CDR3 sequence is 15 residues long.

The rearrangement joins TRBV29-1 to TRBJ2-1; D remains unclear. Germline-derived CDR1 and CDR2 are SQVTM and ANQGSEA. The CDR3 loop spans 13 amino acids. Trimming pared 7 bases from V and 4 bases from J, leaving 14 bases between. The CDR3 region is CSAGGSSYNEQFF. The CDR3 DNA is TGCAGCGCTGGTGGATCATCATACAATGAGCAGTTCTTC.

This chain connects TRBV5-1 to TRBJ2-5, with D unresolved. The CDR3 length is 12 residues. Germline CDR1 and CDR2: SGHRS and YFSETQ. Trimming removed 2 bases at V and 5 bases at J, with 7 bases between. In DNA form, the CDR3 reads TGCGCCAGCAGCTTAGACCCGGAGACCCAGTACTTC. This sequence encodes CASSLDPETQYF.

For the CDR3, the DNA is TGTGCCAGCAGACGATCCTTCGGGCAGGACTACGAGCAGTACTTC. It translates to CASRRSFGQDYEQYF. The chain carries TRBV28 and TRBJ2-7; D gene ambiguous. Germline V CDR1 and CDR2: MDHEN, SYDVKM. V lost 6 bases to trimming and J lost 3 bases, with 18 bases between them. CDR3 length: 15 amino acids.

V and J are TRBV20-1 and TRBJ2-7; D uncertain. V lost 5 bases and J 3 bases, leaving 17 bases between the germline ends. The CDR3 is made up of 14 amino acids. CDR1 is DFQATT and CDR2 is SNEGSKA in the germline V gene (reference sequence). The CDR3 loop is CSAPTANSRYEQYF. For the CDR3, the DNA is TGCAGTGCTCCAACGGCCAATTCCCGCTACGAGCAGTACTTC.

V gene TRBV9 combines with J gene TRBJ2-1; the match to TRBD2 covers 7 bases. This CDR3 has 16 residues. V lost 0 bases and J lost 7; bases outside the gene matches: 10. Germline V CDR1 and CDR2: SGDLS, YYNGEE. The CDR3 loop reads CASSVGGGRARNEQFF. CDR3 DNA sequence: TGTGCCAGCAGCGTAGGAGGCGGGAGAGCTAGGAATGAGCAGTTCTTC.

This chain joins TRBV7-2 and TRBJ2-7; 10 bases align to TRBD1. Germline V lookup: CDR1 SGHTA, CDR2 FQGNSA. The V gene end was trimmed by 3 bases and the J gene end by 4 bases; junction bases not matched to a gene: 3. This CDR3 comprises 14 residues. The CDR3 bases are TGTGCCAGCAGCTTCGGGACAGGGGTGTACGAGCAGTACTTC. It translates to CASSFGTGVYEQYF.

This clonotype appeared once. The chain employs TRBV14 and TRBJ2-2; D is unresolved. Germline V CDR1 and CDR2: SGHDN, FVKESK. The CDR3 spans 16 residues. Trimming stripped 0 bases from V and 4 bases from J, with 12 bases between. The CDR3 protein is CASSQDPPGTTGELFF. The CDR3 DNA is TGTGCCAGCAGCCAAGATCCCCCTGGCACCACCGGGGAGCTGTTTTTT.

J is TRBJ2-7 and V is TRBV20-1; either TRBD1 or TRBD2 may fit D (5 bases each). This CDR3 spans 14 amino acids. V was clipped by 3 bases and J by 5 bases, with 17 bases between them. Germline V gene lookup returns CDR1 DFQATT and CDR2 SNEGSKA (reference sequence). The DNA of the CDR3 is TGCAGTGCTAGGTCTCTATTCGGGACGAACGAGCAGTACTTC. Translation gives CSARSLFGTNEQYF.

This chain links TRBV30 with TRBJ1-1, with D perhaps TRBD1 (5 bases). Trimming removed 4 bases at V and 5 bases at J, with 11 bases between. CDR3 length equals 12 residues. Germline CDR1 is GTSNPN and CDR2 is SVGIG (reference sequence). The CDR3 DNA sequence: TGTGCCTGGATCCGGGGGTATACTGAAGCTTTCTTT. Translated: CAWIRGYTEAFF.

This CDR3 reads CASSIGDATYYGYTF. CDR3 coding DNA: TGTGCCAGTAGTATAGGGGACGCAACCTACTATGGCTACACCTTC. The J gene is TRBJ1-2, the V gene TRBV19; D possibly corresponds to TRBD1 (5 bases). V was trimmed by 1 base and J by 3 bases, leaving 12 bases between them. From germline, CDR1 is LNHDA and CDR2 SQIVND (reference sequence). This CDR3 is built from 15 residues.

J is TRBJ2-7 and V is TRBV7-9; 7 nucleotides line up with TRBD2. In germline, CDR1 is SEHNR, CDR2 FQNEAQ (reference sequence). V was pared by 4 bases and J by 4 bases, with 7 bases of the junction left unmatched. The CDR3 has 14 residues. CDR3 sequence (DNA): TGTGCCAGCAGCTCCCCAGGGAGGGGTTACGAGCAGTACTTC. Translated, it gives CASSSPGRGYEQYF.

This chain links TRBV6-5 with TRBJ2-2; TRBD1 might be the D (6 bases). The CDR3 length is 15 residues. Germline V gives CDR1 MNHEY, CDR2 SVGAGI. Trimming cost V 6 bases and J 2 bases, with 13 bases left between them. The CDR3 sequence: CASSEYRDNTGELFF. For the CDR3, the DNA is TGTGCCAGCAGCGAATACAGGGATAACACCGGGGAGCTGTTTTTT.

The chain links TRBV10-2 to TRBJ2-3; 14 nucleotides agree with TRBD2. The germline V gene encodes CDR1 WSHSY and CDR2 SAAADI. The V gene end was trimmed by 4 bases and the J gene end by 4 bases; junction bases not matched to a gene: 1. The CDR3 is 15 residues long. CDR3 nucleotides: TGCGCCAGCAGTGCGGGACTAGCGGGAGCAGATACGCAGTATTTT. It specifies CASSAGLAGADTQYF.

The chain uses TRBV9 and TRBJ1-4; D gene ambiguous. Trimming removed 3 bases from V and 8 bases from J, with 11 bases in between. The CDR3 contains 13 residues. Germline values: CDR1 SGDLS, CDR2 YYNGEE. CDR3 nucleotide sequence: TGTGCCAGCAGCGCTCCTATTGGGGAAAAACTGTTTTTT. Encoded protein: CASSAPIGEKLFF.

The chain links TRBV15 to TRBJ1-1; 7 bases are shared with TRBD1. V lost 5 bases to trimming and J lost 1 base; unmatched junction nucleotides: 10. Per the germline V gene, CDR1 is LNHNV and CDR2 is YYDKDF (reference sequence). The CDR3 has 16 residues. Written as DNA, the CDR3 is TGTGCCACCAGCCCTCCTCAGGGGGGGCAGAACACTGAAGCTTTCTTT. It codes for CATSPPQGGQNTEAFF.

This clonotype appeared once. V and J are TRBV4-1 and TRBJ2-7; possible D gene TRBD1, 6 bases. V lost 0 bases and J lost 5, with 17 bases in between. Germline V gene sequence: CDR1 MGHRA, CDR2 YSYEKL. This CDR3 spans 16 amino acids. The CDR3 spells CASSQEAWTEGHEQYF. In DNA form, the CDR3 reads TGCGCCAGCAGCCAAGAGGCTTGGACAGAGGGCCACGAGCAGTACTTC.